What follows are 4 T cell receptor beta chains derived from one specimen sequenced in a study of shared clonotypes between healthy human individuals. Produced via immunoSEQ multiplex PCR; TCRdb's table is partial and in-frame only. The table lists roughly 1,600,000 clones, 97% to 99% of them singletons. Sequenced material: naive CD4+ T cells sorted from blood. Sample subset: CD45RA+ positively selected. The receptor source for this set is a man aged 30 to 39 in good health.

J is TRBJ1-1 and V is TRBV5-1; no clear D. The CDR3 length is 14 residues. Germline lookup yields CDR1 SGHRS and CDR2 YFSETQ. Deletions cut 0 bases from V and 1 base from J, with 7 bases between. The CDR3, as DNA: TGCGCCAGCAGCTTGGCCGGTACGAACACTGAAGCTTTCTTT. It yields the protein CASSLAGTNTEAFF.

This sequence joins TRBV30 and TRBJ1-4, with 8 positions matching TRBD1. Germline V gene lookup returns CDR1 GTSNPN and CDR2 SVGIG (reference sequence). J lost 8 bases, V lost 7 bases, and 9 bases had no gene match. The CDR3 extends over 13 amino acids. DNA for the CDR3: TGTGCCTCTCGGACAGGGCGAGGAGAAAAACTGTTTTTT. Residues: CASRTGRGEKLFF. Combining the CDR3 with reference TRBV30 and TRBJ1-4 gives the whole variable domain SQTIHQWPATLVQPVGSPLSLECTVEGTSNPNLYWYRQAAGRGLQLLFYSVGIGQISSEVPQNLSASRPQDRQFILSSKKLLLSDSGFYLCASRTGRGEKLFFGSGTQLSVL.

The rearrangement uses TRBV10-2 and TRBJ2-3, with a possible D match to TRBD1 (6 bases). CDR3 length: 19 residues. Germline V gives CDR1 WSHSY, CDR2 SAAADI. Trimming took 3 bases from V and 2 from J, leaving 24 bases between them. The CDR3: CASSESPPGHLNPTDTQYF. The DNA for the CDR3 is TGCGCCAGCAGTGAAAGTCCACCGGGACACCTAAACCCCACAGATACGCAGTATTTT.

This chain joins TRBV7-8 and TRBJ1-2; tentative D call: TRBD1 (5 bases). There are 16 residues in the CDR3. Germline CDR1 reads SGHVS; CDR2 reads FQNEAQ. With 0 bases removed from V and 7 bases from J, the gap between germline ends came to 18 bases. The CDR3 loop reads CASSLARFGDRGGYTF. DNA of the CDR3: TGTGCCAGCAGCTTAGCCCGATTCGGGGACCGGGGTGGCTACACCTTC.